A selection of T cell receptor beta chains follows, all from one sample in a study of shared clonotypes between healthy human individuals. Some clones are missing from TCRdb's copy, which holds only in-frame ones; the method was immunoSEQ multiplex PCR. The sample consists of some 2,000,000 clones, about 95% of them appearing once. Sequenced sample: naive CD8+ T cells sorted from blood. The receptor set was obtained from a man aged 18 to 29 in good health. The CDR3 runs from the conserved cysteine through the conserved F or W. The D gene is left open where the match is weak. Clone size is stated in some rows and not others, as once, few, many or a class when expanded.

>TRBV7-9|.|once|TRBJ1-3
CASRNRGFGNTIYF
TGTGCCAGCAGGAACCGGGGCTTCGGAAACACCATATATTTT
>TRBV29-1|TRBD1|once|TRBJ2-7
CSVEDQTGSAYEQYF
TGCAGCGTTGAAGATCAGACAGGGAGTGCCTACGAGCAGTACTTC
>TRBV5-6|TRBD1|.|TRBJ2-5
CASSFGTGSSETQYF
TGTGCCAGCAGCTTCGGGACAGGATCGTCAGAGACCCAGTACTTC
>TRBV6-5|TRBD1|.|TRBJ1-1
CASSYGTGDTEAFF
TGTGCCAGCAGTTACGGGACAGGGGACACTGAAGCTTTCTTT
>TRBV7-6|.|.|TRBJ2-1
CASSFSLGSSSYNEQFF
TGTGCCAGCAGCTTCTCTCTGGGGTCGAGCTCCTACAATGAGCAGTTCTTC
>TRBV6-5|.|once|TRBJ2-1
CASADSTARNEQFF
TGTGCCAGCGCAGACTCTACCGCCCGCAATGAGCAGTTCTTC
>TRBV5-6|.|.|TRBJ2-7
CASSSNSAYEQYF
TGTGCCAGCAGCTCGAACTCGGCCTACGAGCAGTACTTC
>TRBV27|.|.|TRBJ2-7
CASSLTGAYEQYF
TGTGCCAGCAGCTTGACAGGAGCCTACGAGCAGTACTTC
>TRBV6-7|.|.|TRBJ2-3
CAIKTGAQLSTDTQYF
TGTGCCATCAAGACCGGGGCTCAACTTAGCACAGATACGCAGTATTTT
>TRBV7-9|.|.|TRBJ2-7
CASSPGDYEQYF
TGTGCCAGCAGTCCCGGGGATTACGAGCAGTACTTC